These 7 T cell receptor beta chains came from one sample sequenced in a study of shared clonotypes between healthy human individuals. Produced via immunoSEQ multiplex PCR; TCRdb's table is partial and in-frame only. The sample contains millions of clones, more than 80% of which appear only once. Specimen: naive CD4+ T cells sorted from blood. Subset here: CD45RA+ positively selected. The source of these receptors is a man between 18 and 29 years old in good health.

The table lists this clone with a count of one. The chain carries TRBV30 and TRBJ1-3; the match to TRBD1 covers 10 bases. Germline trimming cut 8 bases from V and 1 base from J; bases unmatched to any gene: 5. The CDR3 extends over 14 amino acids. Germline V gene sequence: CDR1 GTSNPN, CDR2 SVGIG (reference sequence). The CDR3 reads CAVRQGASGNTIYF. The CDR3 DNA reads TGTGCCGTGAGACAGGGGGCTTCTGGAAACACCATATATTTT.

The rearrangement joins TRBV27 to TRBJ2-5, with 7 bases that match TRBD1. The V and J ends lost 4 bases and 3 bases, in that order; junction bases with no gene match: 5. Germline V lookup: CDR1 MNHEY, CDR2 SMNVEV (reference sequence). The CDR3 has 14 residues. The CDR3 sequence: CASSSTGYKETQYF. The CDR3 DNA reads TGTGCCAGCAGTTCGACAGGGTACAAAGAGACCCAGTACTTC.

The CDR3 here is CASSLVWAGANVLTF. Here the CDR3 DNA reads TGTGCCAGCAGTTTAGTCTGGGCCGGGGCCAACGTCCTGACTTTC. The chain links TRBV27 to TRBJ2-6; D is ambiguous. Germline V lookup: CDR1 MNHEY, CDR2 SMNVEV (reference sequence). The CDR3 length is 15 residues. V lost 2 bases and J 4 bases, leaving 9 bases between the germline ends. Combining the CDR3 with reference TRBV27 and TRBJ2-6 gives the whole variable domain EAQVTQNPRYLITVTGKKLTVTCSQNMNHEYMSWYRQDPGLGLRQIYYSMNVEVTDKGDVPEGYKVSRKEKRNFPLILESPSPNQTSLYFCASSLVWAGANVLTFGAGSRLTVL.

J is TRBJ1-1 and V is TRBV2; the D is unclear. Trimming took off 2 bases at V and 1 base at J, with 8 bases between the two ends. Looked up from germline, CDR1 is SNHLY and CDR2 is FYNNEI. The CDR3 consists of 14 residues. Here the CDR3 DNA reads TGTGCCAGCAGTGAAACGGTTGCGAACACTGAAGCTTTCTTT. It codes for CASSETVANTEAFF.

The rearrangement links TRBV19 to TRBJ1-5, with D possibly TRBD1 on 6 matching bases. The length of the CDR3 is 15 residues. Germline-derived CDR1 and CDR2 are LNHDA and SQIVND (reference sequence). Trimming cost V 7 bases and J 0 bases, with 13 bases left between them. DNA for the CDR3: TGTGCCAGTAAGTCTGGGGGCTATAGCAATCAGCCCCAGCATTTT. Translation gives CASKSGGYSNQPQHF.

The chain combines TRBV19 with TRBJ1-5; 7 nucleotides agree with TRBD1. The CDR3 sequence is 17 residues long. Trimming at V came to 3 bases and at J to 1 base, leaving 9 bases not matched to a gene. Per the germline V gene, CDR1 is LNHDA and CDR2 is SQIVND (reference sequence). The CDR3 DNA reads as TGTGCCAGTAGTATTTCGACAGCACAGGGGAGCAATCAGCCCCAGCATTTT. This codes for CASSISTAQGSNQPQHF.

The chain has TRBV6-1 and TRBJ1-4; D not certain. The germline V gene has CDR1 MNHNS and CDR2 SASEGT. The CDR3 extends over 14 amino acids. V shed 7 bases and J shed 0 bases, with 9 bases lying between them. The CDR3 protein is CASTAGSTNEKLFF. CDR3 bases: TGTGCCAGCACGGCAGGTTCAACTAATGAAAAACTGTTTTTT.